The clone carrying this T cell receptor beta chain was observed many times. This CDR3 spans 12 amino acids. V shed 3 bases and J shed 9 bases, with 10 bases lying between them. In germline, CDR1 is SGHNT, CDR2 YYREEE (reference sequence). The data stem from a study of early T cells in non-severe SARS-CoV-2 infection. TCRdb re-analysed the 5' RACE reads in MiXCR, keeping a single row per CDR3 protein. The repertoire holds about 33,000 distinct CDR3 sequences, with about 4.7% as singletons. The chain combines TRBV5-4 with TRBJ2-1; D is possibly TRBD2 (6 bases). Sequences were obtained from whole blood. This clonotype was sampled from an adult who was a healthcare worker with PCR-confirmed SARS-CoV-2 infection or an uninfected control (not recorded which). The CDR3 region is CASSSGEAEQFF. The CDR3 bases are TGTGCCAGCAGCTCGGGGGAGGCTGAGCAGTTCTTC.